This T cell receptor (beta chain) derives from a study of T cell responses to AZD1222 COVID-19 vaccine. Study summary: Samples with a second dose at about 4 or about 12 weeks were pooled together.

Overall study findings and caveats: Spike-specific TCR breadth and depth grew following two AZD1222 doses. Most donors were white British and more were female, and clonal diversity was possibly underestimated. The CD4 TCRs associated with vaccination extended across spike and predominated at 160-218 and 743-854.

This CDR3 spans 14 amino acids. Trimming cost V 1 base and J 5 bases, with 8 bases left between them. The germline V gene encodes CDR1 MDHEN and CDR2 SYDVKM. Produced via immunoSEQ multiplex PCR; TCRdb's table is partial and in-frame only. The table records about 120,000 clones, around nine tenths of them present only once. As to this clone: Its matching antigen is unknown.

The chain employs TRBV28 and TRBJ2-2; D gene ambiguous. The sequence was obtained from an adult in good health. The sample was peripheral blood, taken on day 0 of AZD1222 vaccination. In DNA, the CDR3 is TGTGCCAGCAGTTTATACCAAGCAACCGGGGAGCTGTTTTTT. This encodes CASSLYQATGELFF.